This TCR beta chain was retrieved from a study of cytomegalovirus exposure and HLA in healthy donors. It was with 60 Vbeta and 13 Jbeta primers that the PCR ran. TCRdb's table, derived via immunoSEQ multiplex PCR, lists solely in-frame clones and lacks some. The profile shows 100,000 to 130,000 clones, roughly 87% of them singletons. This CDR3 is built from 15 residues. Germline CDR1 and CDR2: WSHSY and SAAADI. Every donor was a healthy person donating bone marrow. On this clone itself: An end of the junction does not agree with germline; a read error may underlie this.

This sequence was found in a young man in good health and CMV-seropositive. The V call is TRBV10-2, the J call TRBJ2-7; the match to TRBD1 covers 9 bases. Sequencing was carried out using PBMCs. CDR3 sequence: CAGSSPGTGSYEQYF. For the CDR3, the DNA is TGCGCCGGCAGTTCTCCCGGGACAGGGTCCTACGAGCAGTACTTC.